This record concerns one T cell receptor (beta chain) sequence. In the authors' workflow: From reference gene primer amplification, estimates of nucleated cell counts were derived. The table came from immunoSEQ multiplex PCR; TCRdb's copy has only in-frame clones and leaves some out. The DNA gave D and trimming, while V, J and clone size come from that table. The repertoire holds some 85,000 clones, with 65% to 80% as singletons. Trimming cost V 0 bases and J 3 bases, with 6 bases left between them. The CDR3 covers 14 residues. The germline V gene encodes CDR1 LNHDA and CDR2 SQIVND (reference sequence). This specimen comes from a study of blood T cell repertoires in COVID-19. Turning to the study itself: Samples of COVID-19 (acute and convalescent) were obtained from the United States, Italy and Spain. Sample material is recorded as cDNA or gDNA derived from T cells, B-cell-depleted T cells, or PBMCs.

Material: peripheral blood. This receptor was taken from a woman of 80 years or more with active or convalescent COVID-19. The chain couples TRBV19 to TRBJ1-5; no reliable D call. CDR3 sequence: CASSIDRFNQPQHF. The DNA for the CDR3 is TGTGCCAGTAGTATAGACAGGTTCAATCAGCCCCAGCATTTT.